Listed below are T cell receptor beta chains from one sample, sequenced in a study of cytomegalovirus exposure and HLA in healthy donors. Sequencing was performed with immunoSEQ multiplex PCR; in TCRdb, only in-frame clones are kept and a portion is missing. The sample consists of fewer than 200,000 clones, approximately 96% of them appearing once. Specimen: PBMCs. The receptors stem from a young woman in good health and CMV-seronegative. The CDR3 runs from the conserved cysteine through the conserved F or W. D genes are given only for firm matches. Only part of the rows carry a size: once, few, many, or a class if the clone is expanded.

size,J,D,V,CDR3,DNA
NA,TRBJ2-3,TRBD1,TRBV27,CASSFVRDRVSTDTQYF,TGTGCCAGCAGTTTCGTCCGGGACAGGGTAAGCACAGATACGCAGTATTTT
once,TRBJ2-6,TRBD1,TRBV7-9,CASSLKGQGSSGANVLTF,TGTGCCAGCAGCTTAAAGGGACAGGGGAGCTCTGGGGCCAACGTCCTGACTTTC
NA,TRBJ2-3,TRBD1,TRBV6-1,CASSGQGGTDTQYF,TGTGCCAGCAGTGGACAGGGGGGAACAGATACGCAGTATTTT
NA,TRBJ2-2,TRBD2,TRBV18,CASSRTSGGSGELFF,TGTGCCAGCTCAAGGACTAGCGGGGGATCCGGGGAGCTGTTTTTT
NA,TRBJ2-6,NA,TRBV30,CAWSVQRTFGGSGANVLTF,TGTGCCTGGAGTGTACAGAGGACCTTCGGAGGATCTGGGGCCAACGTCCTGACTTTC
NA,TRBJ1-1,NA,TRBV6-5,CVSRLMDSLNTEAFF,TGTGTCAGCAGACTGATGGACAGTCTGAACACTGAAGCTTTCTTT
NA,TRBJ2-1,NA,TRBV6-1,CASSEGPLTEQFF,TGTGCCAGCAGTGAAGGGCCTCTTACTGAGCAGTTCTTC
NA,TRBJ2-7,NA,TRBV6-5,CASSSLLQDEQYF,TGTGCCAGCAGTTCGCTCCTTCAGGACGAGCAGTACTTC
NA,TRBJ2-3,TRBD2,TRBV4-1,CASSQKVGGTSGGLTDTQYF,TGCGCCAGCAGCCAAAAGGTGGGCGGGACTAGCGGGGGCCTGACAGATACGCAGTATTTT
NA,TRBJ1-6,NA,TRBV7-9,CASSLGVGNRYNSPLHF,TGTGCCAGCAGCTTAGGGGTAGGAAACAGATATAATTCACCCCTCCACTTT
NA,TRBJ1-2,NA,TRBV5-1,CASSLGGGGDGYTF,TGCGCCAGCAGCTTGGGCGGGGGCGGCGACGGCTACACCTTC
few,TRBJ1-6,NA,TRBV30,CAWSSGDSPLHF,TGTGCCTGGTCGTCGGGGGATTCACCCCTCCACTTT
NA,TRBJ1-2,TRBD1,TRBV5-1,CASSPGDSGPGYGYTF,TGCGCCAGCAGCCCTGGGGACAGCGGGCCTGGCTATGGCTACACCTTC
NA,TRBJ2-2,TRBD2,TRBV6-1,CASSASSGGANTGELFF,TGTGCCAGCAGTGCCTCTAGCGGGGGGGCGAACACCGGGGAGCTGTTTTTT
NA,TRBJ2-7,TRBD1,TRBV18,CASSPFMAGGGYEQYF,TGTGCCAGCTCACCTTTTATGGCAGGGGGCGGCTACGAGCAGTACTTC
NA,TRBJ2-3,TRBD2,TRBV5-4,CASSLKRDPSTDTQYF,TGTGCCAGCAGCTTGAAGCGGGATCCTAGCACAGATACGCAGTATTTT
NA,TRBJ2-3,TRBD2,TRBV5-1,CASSSSGTSYGGPDTQYF,TGCGCCAGCAGCTCCTCCGGGACTAGCTATGGGGGTCCAGATACGCAGTATTTT
NA,TRBJ1-1,NA,TRBV30,CAWEVSLNTEAFF,TGTGCCTGGGAGGTCAGTCTGAACACTGAAGCTTTCTTT
NA,TRBJ2-2,NA,TRBV6-5,CASSYSWRASTGELFF,TGTGCCAGCAGTTACTCCTGGCGGGCTAGCACCGGGGAGCTGTTTTTT
once,TRBJ2-3,TRBD2,TRBV5-1,CASSLGGTSGPQRTDTQYF,TGCGCCAGCAGCTTGGGGGGGACTAGCGGCCCCCAAAGGACAGATACGCAGTATTTT
NA,TRBJ2-3,TRBD2,TRBV6-1,CASNPGTSGSDTQYF,TGTGCCAGCAATCCCGGGACTAGCGGATCAGATACGCAGTATTTT
NA,TRBJ1-5,NA,TRBV9,CASSVGGDMPQHF,TGTGCCAGCAGCGTAGGAGGGGACATGCCCCAGCATTTT
NA,TRBJ2-1,TRBD1,TRBV5-4,CASSRTGVGEQFF,TGTGCCAGCAGCCGGACAGGGGTGGGTGAGCAGTTCTTC
NA,TRBJ2-3,NA,TRBV19,CASSATRDTQYF,TGTGCCAGTAGTGCGACTAGAGATACGCAGTATTTT
NA,TRBJ1-1,NA,TRBV18,CASSLQQGEAFF,TGTGCCAGCTCACTACAGCAGGGTGAAGCTTTCTTT
NA,TRBJ1-5,NA,TRBV30,CAWSVPGQPQHF,TGTGCCTGGAGTGTACCCGGTCAGCCCCAGCATTTT
NA,TRBJ2-7,TRBD1,TRBV5-1,CASTKGTGETYEQYF,TGCGCCAGTACAAAAGGGACAGGGGAGACCTACGAGCAGTACTTC
NA,TRBJ2-7,NA,TRBV21-1,CASSTGEQGEEQYF,TGTGCCAGCAGCACAGGAGAACAGGGAGAGGAGCAGTACTTC
NA,TRBJ1-4,NA,TRBV4-1,CASSPGNRVQHEKLFF,TGCGCCAGCAGCCCAGGAAACAGGGTGCAACATGAAAAACTGTTTTTT
NA,TRBJ2-1,NA,TRBV7-9,CASSLLTGVYNEQFF,TGTGCCAGCAGCTTATTGACGGGGGTATACAATGAGCAGTTCTTC